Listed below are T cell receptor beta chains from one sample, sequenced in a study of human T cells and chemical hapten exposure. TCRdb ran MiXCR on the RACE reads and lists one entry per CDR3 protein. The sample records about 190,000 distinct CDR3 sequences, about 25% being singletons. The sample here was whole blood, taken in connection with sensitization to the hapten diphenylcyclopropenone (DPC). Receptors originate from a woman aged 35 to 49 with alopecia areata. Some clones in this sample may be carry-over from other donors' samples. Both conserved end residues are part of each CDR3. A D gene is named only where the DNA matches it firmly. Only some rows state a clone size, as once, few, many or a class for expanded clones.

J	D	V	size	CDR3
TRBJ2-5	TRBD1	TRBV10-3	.	CASGQGNQETQYF
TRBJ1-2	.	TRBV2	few	CASSPQGDYGYTF
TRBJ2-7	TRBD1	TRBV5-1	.	CASSSRTGDYEQYF
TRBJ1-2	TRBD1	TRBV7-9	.	CASSLADRMEYGYTF
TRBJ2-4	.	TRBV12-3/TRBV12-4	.	CASSFAGKNIQYF
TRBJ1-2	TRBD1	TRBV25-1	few	CASSDPGQGTYGYTF
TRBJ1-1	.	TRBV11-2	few	CASSFEGVNTEAFF
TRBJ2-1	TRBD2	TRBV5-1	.	CASSLEGLAWNEQFF
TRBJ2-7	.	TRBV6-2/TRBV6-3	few	CASRLALTYEQYF
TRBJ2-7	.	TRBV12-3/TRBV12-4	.	CASRSSYEQYF
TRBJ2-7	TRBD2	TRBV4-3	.	CASSQGLAGVEQYF
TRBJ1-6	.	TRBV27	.	CASRGDSYSPLHF
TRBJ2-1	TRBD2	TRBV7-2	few	CASGTRGRDEQFF
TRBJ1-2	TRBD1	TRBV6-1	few	CASSARTGYGYTF
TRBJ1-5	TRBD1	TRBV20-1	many	CSASGGQGGLNQPQHF
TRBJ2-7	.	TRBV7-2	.	CASSLLSGSANWEQYF
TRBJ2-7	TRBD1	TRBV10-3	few	CASGDRGYEQYF
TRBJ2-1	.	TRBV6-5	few	CATPSHEQFF
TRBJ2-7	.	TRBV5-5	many	CASSPTAALNGEQYF
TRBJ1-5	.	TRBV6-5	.	CASSEAGSWSQPQHF
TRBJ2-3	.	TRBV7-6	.	CASSPTLTDTQYF
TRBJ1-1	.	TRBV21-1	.	CASSKGGRKSTEAFF
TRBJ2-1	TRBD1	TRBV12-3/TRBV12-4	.	CASREDRVYYNEQFF
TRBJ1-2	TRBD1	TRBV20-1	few	CSARWDRGFYGYTF
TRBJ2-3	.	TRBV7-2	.	CASSLQGSVADTQYF
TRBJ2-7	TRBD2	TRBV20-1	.	CSASTSGRLSYEQYF
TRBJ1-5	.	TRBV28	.	CASLKWGGRQPQHF
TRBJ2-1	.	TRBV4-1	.	CASSQGLGSYNEQFF
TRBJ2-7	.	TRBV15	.	CATSRDHGAFYEQYF
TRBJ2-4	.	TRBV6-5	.	CASSPGLYIAKNIQYF
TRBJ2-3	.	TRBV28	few	CASSLGTTLGAQYF
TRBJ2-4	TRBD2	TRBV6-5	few	CASSYGTSGNIQYF
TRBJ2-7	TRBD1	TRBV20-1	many	CSAPNLRTGSEQYF
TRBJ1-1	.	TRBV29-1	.	CSVAAAYEAFF
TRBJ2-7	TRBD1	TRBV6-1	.	CASTEEGTGGYEQYF